The next 10 T cell receptor beta chains were all read from a single sample in a study of sequential checkpoint blockade in melanoma. Profiled with immunoSEQ multiplex PCR; TCRdb holds only in-frame clones, not every one. The sample contains about 38,000 clones, about 88% of which appear only once. Stated treatment: randomized to nivolumab then ipilimumab (arm A) or the reverse (arm B). Here the sequenced sample was CD8+ T cells sorted from blood (inferred from file names), taken from a patient given nivolumab and ipilimumab in sequence. These receptors all come from a human donor with melanoma.

In the case of this clone: At one of its ends the junction is not consistent with the germline gene, which may arise from a read error. The CDR3: CASSESYSGASVLTF. CDR3 nucleotide sequence: TGTGCCAGCAGTGAGTCCTACTCTGGGGCCAGCGTCCTGACTTTC. This chain links TRBV6-1 with TRBJ2-6; perhaps TRBD1 as D (5 bases). Germline CDR1 and CDR2: MNHNS and SASEGT. CDR3 length equals 15 residues.

CDR3 bases: TGTGCCAGCAGCTTAGGGAAGGGGATTGGCTACACCTTC. Translating it yields CASSLGKGIGYTF. This chain uses TRBV11-2 with TRBJ1-2; possible D gene TRBD1, 5 bases. Germline CDR1 and CDR2: SGHAT and FQNNGV. V lost 1 base to trimming and J lost 7 bases, with 10 bases between them. The CDR3 has 13 amino acids.

This clone was recorded only once. The chain combines TRBV9 with TRBJ1-3; a possible D gene is TRBD1 (6 bases). The CDR3 covers 17 residues. V was clipped by 3 bases and J by 4 bases, with 20 bases between them. CDR1 is SGDLS and CDR2 is YYNGEE in the germline V gene. DNA for the CDR3: TGTGCCAGCAGCGCTAGACAGGCTGGAAGGACGGGAAACACCATATATTTT. It translates to CASSARQAGRTGNTIYF. The full variable domain, its missing parts supplied by reference TRBV9 and TRBJ1-3, is DSGVTQTPKHLITATGQRVTLRCSPRSGDLSVYWYQQSLDQGLQFLIQYYNGEERAKGNILERFSAQQFPDLHSELNLSSLELGDSALYFCASSARQAGRTGNTIYFGEGSWLTVV.

The chain joins TRBV2 to TRBJ2-2; D perhaps matches TRBD1 (6 bases). Trimming pared 1 base from V and 3 bases from J, leaving 12 bases between. Germline CDR1 and CDR2: SNHLY and FYNNEI. This CDR3 contains 16 residues. Written as DNA, the CDR3 is TGTGCCAGCAGTGAAGAGGCAGGGGTGGACACCGGGGAGCTGTTTTTT. It yields the protein CASSEEAGVDTGELFF.

The genes are TRBV6-6 and TRBJ2-1, with D tentatively TRBD2 (5 bases). CDR1 MNHNY and CDR2 SVGAGI come from the germline V gene (reference sequence). The CDR3 length is 15 residues. The V end lost 7 bases, the J end lost 4 bases, and 17 bases lay between the germline ends. CDR3 sequence (DNA): TGTGCCAGCACAAAGGTTGGAGAGGGTTACAATGAGCAGTTCTTC. The encoded protein is CASTKVGEGYNEQFF.

This clone was seen a handful of times. The V call is TRBV7-8, the J call TRBJ2-1, with D hard to call. The length of the CDR3 is 12 residues. The germline V and J ends were trimmed by 7 bases and 7 bases, with 11 bases remaining between them. The V gene's germline CDR1 is SGHVS and CDR2 FQNEAQ. CDR3 sequence (DNA): TGTGCCAGCACCCCGGGTCGTAATGAGCAGTTCTTC. Translation gives CASTPGRNEQFF.

The chain links TRBV7-8 to TRBJ1-5; no reliable D call. V was clipped by 5 bases and J by 7 bases, with 27 bases between them. The CDR3 consists of 18 residues. Germline V CDR1 and CDR2: SGHVS, FQNEAQ. CDR3 nucleotides: TGTGCCAGCAGCCTCCATCCCGGCCTCCCTACAGAAGAACAGCCCCAGCATTTT. Protein sequence: CASSLHPGLPTEEQPQHF.

The gene calls are TRBV5-1 and TRBJ2-1; 12 bases line up with TRBD2. Germline loops: CDR1 SGHRS, CDR2 YFSETQ. J gave up 2 bases and V 2 bases, and 14 bases lay outside the gene matches. The CDR3 totals 20 residues. The CDR3 sequence is CASSFSSHRLAGGPYNEQFF. DNA of the CDR3: TGCGCCAGCAGCTTCTCGTCTCACCGGCTAGCGGGAGGGCCCTACAATGAGCAGTTCTTC.

The V gene is TRBV4-1, the J gene TRBJ2-3; tentatively, D is TRBD2 (5 bases). Trimming took 0 bases from V and 2 from J, leaving 6 bases between them. There are 14 residues in the CDR3. The germline CDR1 and CDR2 sequences are MGHRA and YSYEKL. This chain's CDR3 is CASSQELATDTQYF. CDR3 nucleotide sequence: TGCGCCAGCAGCCAAGAGCTAGCCACAGATACGCAGTATTTT.

J is TRBJ2-1 and V is TRBV7-9; 14 nucleotides line up with TRBD2. Trimming cost V 4 bases and J 7 bases; bases outside gene matches: 9. The CDR3 spans 17 residues. CDR1 and CDR2 from the germline V gene are SEHNR and FQNEAQ (reference sequence). The CDR3: CASSSRLAGGPGNEQFF. The DNA of the CDR3 is TGTGCCAGCAGCTCCAGACTAGCGGGAGGGCCTGGAAATGAGCAGTTCTTC.